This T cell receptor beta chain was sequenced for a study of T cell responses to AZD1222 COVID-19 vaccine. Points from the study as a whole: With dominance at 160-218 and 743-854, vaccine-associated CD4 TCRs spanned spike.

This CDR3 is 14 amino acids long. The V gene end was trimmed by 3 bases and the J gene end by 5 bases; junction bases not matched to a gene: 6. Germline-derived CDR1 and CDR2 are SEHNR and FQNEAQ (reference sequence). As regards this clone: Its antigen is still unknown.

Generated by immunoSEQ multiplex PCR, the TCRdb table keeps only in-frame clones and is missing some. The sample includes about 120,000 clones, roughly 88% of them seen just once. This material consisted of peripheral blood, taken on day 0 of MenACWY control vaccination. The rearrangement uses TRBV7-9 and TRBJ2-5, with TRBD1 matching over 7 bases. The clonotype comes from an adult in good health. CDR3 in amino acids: CASSFRQGGETQYF. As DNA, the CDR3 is TGTGCCAGCAGCTTCCGACAGGGTGGGGAGACCCAGTACTTC.